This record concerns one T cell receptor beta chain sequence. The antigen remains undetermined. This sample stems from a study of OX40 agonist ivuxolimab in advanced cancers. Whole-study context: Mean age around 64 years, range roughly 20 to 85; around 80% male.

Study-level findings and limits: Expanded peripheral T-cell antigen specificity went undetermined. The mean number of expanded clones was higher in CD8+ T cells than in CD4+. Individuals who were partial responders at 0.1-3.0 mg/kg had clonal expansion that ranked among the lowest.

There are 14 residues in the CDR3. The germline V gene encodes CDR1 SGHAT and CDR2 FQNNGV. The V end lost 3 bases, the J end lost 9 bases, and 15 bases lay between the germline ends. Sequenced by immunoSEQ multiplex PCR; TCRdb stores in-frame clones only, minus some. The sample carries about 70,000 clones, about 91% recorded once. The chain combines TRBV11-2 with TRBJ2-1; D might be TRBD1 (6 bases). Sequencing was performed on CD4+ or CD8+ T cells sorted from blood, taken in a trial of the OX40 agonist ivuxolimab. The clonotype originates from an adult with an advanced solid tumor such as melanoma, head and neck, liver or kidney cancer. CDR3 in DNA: TGTGCCAGCAGCTTCATACAGGGTGGAGGTGAGCAGTTCTTC. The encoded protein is CASSFIQGGGEQFF.